This paragraph covers one T cell receptor beta chain sequence. Libraries were prepared by immunoSEQ multiplex PCR; TCRdb keeps only in-frame clonotypes and omits some of them. The sample contains fewer than 150,000 clones, around nine tenths of which appear only once. V lost 6 bases and J 2 bases, leaving 15 bases between the germline ends. Germline V gene data show CDR1 as ENHRY and CDR2 as SYGVKD. CDR3 size: 15 residues. This sample is drawn from a study of blood T cell repertoires in COVID-19. Study context: Samples came from the United States, Italy and Spain, spanning acute and convalescent COVID-19. T cells, B-cell-depleted T cells, or PBMCs supplied cDNA or gDNA.

The gene calls are TRBV10-3 and TRBJ2-3; perhaps TRBD1 as D (5 bases). This receptor was obtained from a woman aged 70-85 years who had recovered from COVID-19. Sequencing input: peripheral blood. The CDR3 protein is CAISQGATLTDTQYF. The CDR3 region has the DNA TGTGCCATCAGCCAAGGGGCGACCCTCACAGATACGCAGTATTTT.